This passage covers 19 T cell receptor beta chains from one sample sequenced in a study of T cell responses to AZD1222 COVID-19 vaccine. Assay used: immunoSEQ multiplex PCR; TCRdb lists only in-frame clones, some missing. The sample has over 110,000 clones; around 90% are singletons. The specimen comprised peripheral blood, sampled on day 0 of AZD1222 vaccination. These receptors were taken from an adult in good health.

The CDR3 nucleotides are TGCGCCAGCAGCTTTGAGGAGCCGATATACAATGAGCAGTTCTTC. It translates to CASSFEEPIYNEQFF. This chain connects TRBV5-1 to TRBJ2-1; D is ambiguous. Germline V gene data show CDR1 as SGHRS and CDR2 as YFSETQ. This CDR3 is 15 amino acids long. V was clipped by 2 bases and J by 4 bases, with 13 bases between them.

This sequence joins TRBV5-1 and TRBJ2-7; D perhaps matches TRBD2 (6 bases). Germline V CDR1 and CDR2: SGHRS, YFSETQ. V gave up 5 bases and J gave up 0 bases, with 9 bases separating them. The CDR3 is 13 amino acids. The CDR3: CASSIAASYEQYF. The CDR3 DNA reads as TGCGCCAGCAGTATAGCGGCCTCCTACGAGCAGTACTTC.

This clone showed up just once. The chain employs TRBV2 and TRBJ1-1; 9 nucleotides align to TRBD1. Germline V gene data show CDR1 as SNHLY and CDR2 as FYNNEI. This CDR3 comprises 16 residues. Trimming took 6 bases from V and 1 from J; bases not matched to a gene: 9. The CDR3 DNA follows: TGTGCCAGCAGACCACAGGGGGCTAGGACGAACACTGAAGCTTTCTTT. Protein product: CASRPQGARTNTEAFF.

This rearrangement joins TRBV27 to TRBJ1-3, with D uncertain. The CDR3 runs to 14 residues. Germline CDR1 is MNHEY and CDR2 is SMNVEV (reference sequence). Between the trimmed V and J ends, which lost 7 bases and 0 bases, there was a span of 10 bases. CDR3 bases: TGTGCCAGCATCCCCACCCTCTCTGGAAACACCATATATTTT. It is translated as CASIPTLSGNTIYF.

The chain recombines TRBV7-9 with TRBJ1-1; 11 bases agree with TRBD1. V lost 4 bases to trimming and J lost 7 bases; unmatched junction nucleotides: 8. In germline, CDR1 is SEHNR, CDR2 FQNEAQ (reference sequence). The CDR3 has 15 residues. CDR3 in DNA: TGTGCCAGCAGCTACGGGACAGGGGGAACAAGTGAAGCTTTCTTT. This translates into CASSYGTGGTSEAFF.

The sample holds one count of this clone. The V gene is TRBV19, the J gene TRBJ1-4; D gene ambiguous. Germline V gene lookup returns CDR1 LNHDA and CDR2 SQIVND (reference sequence). This CDR3 region has 15 residues. The ends were cut back, 3 bases at V and 0 bases at J, with 8 bases in the middle. Written as DNA, the CDR3 is TGTGCCAGTAGTATCGACACGTCAACTAATGAAAAACTGTTTTTT. Protein sequence: CASSIDTSTNEKLFF.

The chain employs TRBV27 and TRBJ1-2; D unclear. Trimming removed 2 bases at V and 6 bases at J, with 13 bases between. Germline values: CDR1 MNHEY, CDR2 SMNVEV (reference sequence). The length of the CDR3 is 14 residues. The DNA of the CDR3 is TGTGCCAGCAGTTTAGCGGGGAGAACCGATGGCTACACCTTC. It specifies CASSLAGRTDGYTF.

This clone has just one count. V is TRBV6-5 and J is TRBJ1-1, with a possible D match to TRBD1 (6 bases). V was pared by 4 bases and J by 3 bases, with 9 bases between. From germline, CDR1 is MNHEY and CDR2 SVGAGI. The CDR3 sequence is 13 residues long. CDR3 DNA: TGTGCCAGCAGTTTACAGGGTCACACTGAAGCTTTCTTT. This sequence encodes CASSLQGHTEAFF.

The chain carries TRBV7-2 and TRBJ2-1; perhaps TRBD2 as D (6 bases). Trimming removed 5 bases from V and 9 bases from J, with 20 bases in between. Germline V gene lookup returns CDR1 SGHTA and CDR2 FQGNSA. There are 15 residues in the CDR3. The CDR3 sequence is CASSPSLSGAFEQFF. The CDR3 DNA reads as TGTGCCAGCAGCCCCTCCCTCTCGGGAGCTTTTGAGCAGTTCTTC. Full variable domain (missing parts from reference TRBV7-2 and TRBJ2-1): GAGVSQSPSNKVTEKGKDVELRCDPISGHTALYWYRQSLGQGLEFLIYFQGNSAPDKSGLPSDRFSAERTGGSVSTLTIQRTQQEDSAVYLCASSPSLSGAFEQFFGPGTRLTVL.

The rearrangement uses TRBV20-1 and TRBJ2-5, with 10 bases lining up with TRBD2. Germline lookup yields CDR1 DFQATT and CDR2 SNEGSKA (reference sequence). The V gene end was trimmed by 3 bases and the J gene end by 2 bases; junction bases not matched to a gene: 6. The CDR3 length is 15 residues. The CDR3 sequence: CSASPSGSGQETQYF. DNA of the CDR3: TGCAGTGCTAGTCCTAGCGGGAGTGGACAAGAGACCCAGTACTTC.

A word on this clone: Mismatch with germline at one junction end may stem from a read error. V is TRBV19 and J is TRBJ1-2, with unresolved D. This CDR3 has 13 amino acids. CDR1 is LNHDA, CDR2 SQIVND, per germline (reference sequence). The CDR3 sequence: CASSSLSAATFSF. CDR3 DNA sequence: TGTGCCAGTAGTAGCTTATCGGCGGCGACCTTCTCCTTC.

The chain combines TRBV5-6 with TRBJ2-7; D call uncertain. V lost 5 bases, J lost 7 bases, and 16 bases lay in between. Germline V gives CDR1 SGHDT, CDR2 YYEEEE. This CDR3 has 13 residues. CDR3: CASSPGRLREQYF. The CDR3 nucleotides read TGTGCCAGCAGTCCTGGACGGCTTAGGGAGCAGTACTTC.

The CDR3 DNA reads as TGCAGCGTGGAGACAGGGGAGGTCTACACCTTC. This encodes CSVETGEVYTF. The chain uses TRBV29-1 and TRBJ1-2; 8 nucleotides agree with TRBD1. V was pared by 6 bases and J by 10 bases, with 7 bases of the junction left unmatched. CDR1 and CDR2 (germline): SQVTM, ANQGSEA. The CDR3 spans 11 residues.

The rearrangement links TRBV19 to TRBJ2-7; D is perhaps TRBD2 (6 bases). V shed 2 bases and J shed 3 bases, with 11 bases lying between them. Germline-derived CDR1 and CDR2 are LNHDA and SQIVND (reference sequence). CDR3 length: 14 residues. The DNA of the CDR3 is TGTGCCAGTAGTATACGGGGGACCTACTACGAGCAGTACTTC. Its protein product is CASSIRGTYYEQYF.

The V call is TRBV30, the J call TRBJ1-3, with a weak D call TRBD1 (5 bases). Germline V gene lookup returns CDR1 GTSNPN and CDR2 SVGIG (reference sequence). With 3 bases removed from V and 8 bases from J, the gap between germline ends came to 11 bases. The CDR3 consists of 12 residues. DNA of the CDR3: TGTGCCTGGAGAAAACAGGCAGACACCATATATTTT. Translated: CAWRKQADTIYF.

The chain joins TRBV5-6 to TRBJ2-1, with D uncertain. This CDR3 has 12 residues. CDR1 is SGHDT, CDR2 YYEEEE, per germline. V lost 7 bases to trimming and J lost 6 bases, with 11 bases between them. CDR3 nucleotides: TGTGCCAGCTCAGCCCCCCCCAATGAGCAGTTCTTC. This sequence encodes CASSAPPNEQFF. Variable domain in full (rest from reference TRBV5-6 and TRBJ2-1): DAGVTQSPTHLIKTRGQQVTLRCSPKSGHDTVSWYQQALGQGPQFIFQYYEEEERQRGNFPDRFSGHQFPNYSSELNVNALLLGDSALYLCASSAPPNEQFFGPGTRLTVL.

This chain joins TRBV27 and TRBJ1-2, with no clear D. V lost 3 bases to trimming and J lost 4 bases, with 15 bases between them. The CDR3 contains 15 residues. Germline V gene sequence: CDR1 MNHEY, CDR2 SMNVEV (reference sequence). The CDR3 sequence is CASSFVTPHFYGYTF. CDR3 coding DNA: TGTGCCAGCAGTTTCGTCACCCCCCACTTCTATGGCTACACCTTC.

The rearrangement joins TRBV4-2 to TRBJ1-6, with TRBD1 identical over 9 bases. Germline CDR1 LGHNA, CDR2 YNFKEQ. The CDR3 sequence is 17 residues long. The junction had 6 bases not matched to a gene; V was cut back by 0 bases and J by 6 bases. CDR3 sequence (DNA): TGTGCCAGCAGCCAAGATGCTACAGGGGGCCCTAATTCACCCCTCCACTTT. It encodes CASSQDATGGPNSPLHF.

The chain carries TRBV4-1 and TRBJ1-2; 9 bases fit TRBD1. This CDR3 region has 15 residues. With V trimmed by 4 bases and J by 1 base, 4 bases remained unmatched. Germline V gene data show CDR1 as MGHRA and CDR2 as YSYEKL. CDR3 sequence (DNA): TGCGCCAGCAGCCTCGCGGGACAGGGTAACTATGGCTACACCTTC. Translating gives CASSLAGQGNYGYTF.